The 21 T cell receptor beta chains presented below share a single source sample, sequenced in a study of beta chain features in type 1 diabetes. Of the isolated RNA, all was reverse transcribed, and so the sequenced material was expressed TCRB transcripts. Produced via immunoSEQ multiplex PCR; TCRdb's table is partial and in-frame only. Among hundreds of thousands of clones listed, roughly 8% were seen once. The sequencing input was central memory CD4+ T cells from blood. Receptor source: a woman aged 18-30 years in good health.

The table lists this clone with a few counts. The chain is built from TRBV10-3 and TRBJ1-2; the D is unclear. V gave up 10 bases and J gave up 4 bases, with 16 bases separating them. The CDR3 is made up of 13 amino acids. Germline CDR1 reads ENHRY; CDR2 reads SYGVKD. The CDR3 DNA reads as TGTGCCAGCGCGGCGGGGTTCGGCTATGGCTACACCTTC. This sequence encodes CASAAGFGYGYTF.

This clone was recorded a few times. The chain joins TRBV27 to TRBJ1-2, with a possible D match to TRBD1 (5 bases). The CDR3 consists of 13 residues. Germline-derived CDR1 and CDR2 are MNHEY and SMNVEV (reference sequence). The germline V and J ends were trimmed by 3 bases and 7 bases, with 12 bases remaining between them. The CDR3 DNA reads TGTGCCAGCAGTTTTGAGGGGAGATCTGGCTACACCTTC. Amino acids: CASSFEGRSGYTF.

The table lists this clone with a few counts. The chain is built from TRBV6-6 and TRBJ1-3; the D is unclear. Per germline, CDR1 MNHNY and CDR2 SVGAGI (reference sequence). The CDR3 contains 15 residues. The V and J ends lost 7 bases and 0 bases respectively, with 13 bases between them. CDR3 coding DNA: TGTGCCAGCACTTTGGCGCAGAGCTCTGGAAACACCATATATTTT. This codes for CASTLAQSSGNTIYF.

This clone was detected only a few times. The V gene is TRBV28, the J gene TRBJ2-7, with 10 bases lining up with TRBD1. Per the germline V gene, CDR1 is MDHEN and CDR2 is SYDVKM. Losses at the gene ends were 5 bases for V and 3 bases for J; bases not matched to a gene: 4. CDR3 size: 14 residues. CDR3 region: CASSKRTGGYEQYF. DNA for the CDR3: TGTGCCAGCAGTAAAAGGACAGGGGGCTACGAGCAGTACTTC.

The V gene is TRBV9, the J gene TRBJ1-4; perhaps TRBD1 as D (5 bases). The CDR3 totals 13 residues. V lost 2 bases to trimming and J lost 8 bases, with 10 bases between them. The germline V gene encodes CDR1 SGDLS and CDR2 YYNGEE. CDR3 in amino acids: CASSVREGEKLFF. CDR3 DNA sequence: TGTGCCAGCAGCGTTCGGGAGGGGGAAAAACTGTTTTTT.

The V gene is TRBV5-4, the J gene TRBJ2-7; D remains unclear. V dropped 3 bases and J dropped 3 bases, with 10 bases sitting between them. The CDR3 length is 13 residues. CDR1 and CDR2 from the germline V gene are SGHNT and YYREEE (reference sequence). CDR3 protein: CASSSPPLYEQYF. The CDR3 DNA reads as TGTGCCAGCAGCTCCCCACCGCTCTACGAGCAGTACTTC. The full variable domain, with the rest looked up from reference TRBV5-4 and TRBJ2-7, is ETGVTQSPTHLIKTRGQQVTLRCSSQSGHNTVSWYQQALGQGPQFIFQYYREEENGRGNFPPRFSGLQFPNYSSELNVNALELDDSALYLCASSSPPLYEQYFGPGTRLTVT.

This clone has just a few counts. The V and J genes are TRBV7-2 and TRBJ1-1; 7 bases are a match to TRBD1. The CDR3 has 13 amino acids. The trim removed 5 bases at V and 6 bases at J, leaving 6 bases unmatched. CDR1 and CDR2 (germline): SGHTA, FQGNSA. The CDR3 DNA reads as TGTGCCAGCAGCCAGCAGGGGGGAGCTGAAGCTTTCTTT. Its protein is CASSQQGGAEAFF.

Ten or more counts support this clone. The same CDR3 can be traced to other DNA sequences in this sample. The rearrangement joins TRBV7-9 to TRBJ2-3; no firm D call. CDR1 SEHNR and CDR2 FQNEAQ come from the germline V gene (reference sequence). This CDR3 is 15 amino acids long. Trimming took off 2 bases at V and 0 bases at J, with 9 bases between the two ends. The CDR3 is CASSLSVVSTDTQYF. CDR3 DNA sequence: TGTGCCAGCAGCTTATCCGTGGTTAGCACAGATACGCAGTATTTT.

This clone was recorded at least ten times. The V and J genes are TRBV27 and TRBJ2-6; no firm D call. CDR1 and CDR2 from the germline V gene are MNHEY and SMNVEV (reference sequence). Trimming cost V 4 bases and J 0 bases, with 13 bases left between them. This CDR3 has 17 residues. In DNA form, the CDR3 reads TGTGCCAGCAGTTATAAGCCCGGTGGCTCTGGGGCCAACGTCCTGACTTTC. Translation: CASSYKPGGSGANVLTF.

This sequence joins TRBV21-1 and TRBJ2-1; the table gives TRBD2 as D, unverified against the DNA. TRBV21-1 is marked as a pseudogene. The CDR3 has 15 amino acids. Here the CDR3 DNA reads TGTGCCAGCAGCATTCCGGGACTCCCAGCCAATGAGCAGTTCTTC. Encoded protein: CASSIPGLPANEQFF.

The chain combines TRBV4-3 with TRBJ2-3; D might be TRBD1 (6 bases). This CDR3 region has 17 residues. V was clipped by 0 bases and J by 0 bases, with 13 bases between them. CDR1 LGHNA and CDR2 YSLEER come from the germline V gene. CDR3 protein: CASSQDHRTASTDTQYF. CDR3 DNA: TGCGCCAGCAGCCAAGACCATCGGACAGCTAGCACAGATACGCAGTATTTT.

This clone has a handful of counts. The chain links TRBV7-2 to TRBJ1-1; the D is unclear. CDR3 length: 12 residues. Trimming removed 4 bases at V and 4 bases at J, with 7 bases between. Germline V gene sequence: CDR1 SGHTA, CDR2 FQGNSA. The chain's CDR3 is CASSYRSTEAFF. DNA of the CDR3: TGTGCCAGCAGCTATCGCTCCACTGAAGCTTTCTTT.

This clone was seen a few times. The chain combines TRBV29-1 with TRBJ1-4, with 7 bases aligning to TRBD1. CDR1 and CDR2 (germline): SQVTM, ANQGSEA. After removal of 6 bases from V and 7 bases from J, the junction contained 11 bases not matched to a gene. The CDR3 sequence is 14 residues long. CDR3 nucleotides: TGCAGCGTGACAGGGATATTCGCTGGTGAAAAACTGTTTTTT. Its translation: CSVTGIFAGEKLFF. The complete variable domain, with remaining parts taken from reference TRBV29-1 and TRBJ1-4, reads SAVISQKPSRDICQRGTSLTIQCQVDSQVTMMFWYRQQPGQSLTLIATANQGSEATYESGFVIDKFPISRPNLTFSTLTVSNMSPEDSSIYLCSVTGIFAGEKLFFGSGTQLSVL.

V and J are TRBV29-1 and TRBJ1-5, with 8 positions matching TRBD1. Germline V CDR1 and CDR2: SQVTM, ANQGSEA. The CDR3 is 13 amino acids. V lost 4 bases and J lost 7; bases outside the gene matches: 6. CDR3 bases: TGCAGCGTTGGGATTACAGGGGGACAGCCCCAGCATTTT. Translated: CSVGITGGQPQHF. Filled out from reference TRBV29-1 and TRBJ1-5, the complete variable domain reads SAVISQKPSRDICQRGTSLTIQCQVDSQVTMMFWYRQQPGQSLTLIATANQGSEATYESGFVIDKFPISRPNLTFSTLTVSNMSPEDSSIYLCSVGITGGQPQHFGDGTRLSIL.

This clone was seen many times. The V gene is TRBV7-9, the J gene TRBJ2-6; D gene uncertain. Trimming took 5 bases from V and 2 from J, leaving 10 bases between them. Germline V lookup: CDR1 SEHNR, CDR2 FQNEAQ (reference sequence). The CDR3 runs to 15 residues. The CDR3 nucleotides read TGTGCCAGCAGCCCGGGTGGTGCTGGGGCCAACGTCCTGACTTTC. Protein sequence: CASSPGGAGANVLTF.

In this sample, this clone turned up a few times. The CDR3 DNA reads as TGCAGCGTTGGTTCCGACTACGAGCAGTACTTC. As protein: CSVGSDYEQYF. V gene TRBV29-1 combines with J gene TRBJ2-7; D is ambiguous. The CDR3 covers 11 residues. V was pared by 4 bases and J by 3 bases, with 7 bases between. Germline V gene data show CDR1 as SQVTM and CDR2 as ANQGSEA.

This clone was detected many times. The V gene is TRBV19, the J gene TRBJ2-1; 12 bases match TRBD1. CDR3 length: 15 residues. V trimming: 4 bases; J trimming: 8 bases; junction bases outside the gene matches: 6. The germline CDR1 and CDR2 sequences are LNHDA and SQIVND (reference sequence). The CDR3 DNA is TGTGCCAGTAGTACGGGGACAGGGGGCGCGGATGAGCAGTTCTTC. Its protein product is CASSTGTGGADEQFF. Complete variable domain (other parts from reference TRBV19 and TRBJ2-1): DGGITQSPKYLFRKEGQNVTLSCEQNLNHDAMYWYRQDPGQGLRLIYYSQIVNDFQKGDIAEGYSVSREKKESFPLTVTSAQKNPTAFYLCASSTGTGGADEQFFGPGTRLTVL.

Only a few counts were recorded for this clone. The chain recombines TRBV7-8 with TRBJ2-5, with a weak D call TRBD1 (6 bases). The germline gives CDR1 SGHVS, CDR2 FQNEAQ. This CDR3 is 13 amino acids long. Between the trimmed V and J ends, which lost 6 bases and 6 bases, there was a span of 14 bases. The CDR3 protein is CASSLGQGKTQYF. In DNA, the CDR3 is TGTGCCAGCAGTCTAGGGCAGGGGAAGACCCAGTACTTC.

This clone occurred many times. The chain combines TRBV4-1 with TRBJ1-2; possibly TRBD1 for D (6 bases). Per germline, CDR1 MGHRA and CDR2 YSYEKL. V lost 1 base and J lost 4, with 10 bases in between. CDR3 size: 14 residues. The CDR3 DNA reads TGCGCCAGCAGCCAAGGCGGACAGAGCTATGGCTACACCTTC. This gives the protein CASSQGGQSYGYTF.

This clone was counted between two and nine times. The chain recombines TRBV11-1 with TRBJ2-5; the D is unclear. The germline V gene has CDR1 SGHAT and CDR2 FQDESV (reference sequence). The CDR3 extends over 15 amino acids. The ends were cut back, 2 bases at V and 3 bases at J, with 13 bases in the middle. CDR3 sequence: CASSLTLRLEETQYF. The CDR3 nucleotides are TGTGCCAGCAGCTTAACTCTCCGGTTGGAAGAGACCCAGTACTTC.

This clone appeared many times. This chain connects TRBV7-9 to TRBJ1-5; D possibly corresponds to TRBD1 (6 bases). V lost 5 bases to trimming and J lost 5 bases, with 16 bases between them. CDR1 SEHNR and CDR2 FQNEAQ come from the germline V gene (reference sequence). This CDR3 spans 15 amino acids. This CDR3 reads CASSPIGGVDQPQHF. For the CDR3, the DNA is TGTGCCAGCAGCCCCATAGGGGGAGTGGATCAGCCCCAGCATTTT.